This passage covers 11 T cell receptor beta chains from one sample sequenced in a study of blood T cell repertoires in COVID-19. Method: immunoSEQ multiplex PCR; TCRdb's copy keeps in-frame clones and lacks some. In the table there are approximately 140,000 clones, less than 90% of which are singletons. Specimen: peripheral blood. The receptors were sampled from a man aged 60 to 69 with acute or convalescent COVID-19.

A single count supports this clone. The CDR3 sequence: CASSFSRTVGHQPQHF. DNA for the CDR3: TGTGCCAGCAGTTTCTCTAGGACAGTGGGTCATCAGCCCCAGCATTTT. The chain couples TRBV6-2 or TRBV6-3 to TRBJ1-5, with D possibly matching TRBD1 (6 bases). Germline-derived CDR1 and CDR2 are MNHEY and SVGEGT. V was shortened by 4 bases and J by 5 bases, with 18 bases between the two germline ends. The CDR3 loop spans 16 amino acids.

This rearrangement joins TRBV12-3 or TRBV12-4 to TRBJ2-7; D gene unclear. The V and J ends lost 5 bases and 4 bases respectively, with 6 bases between them. The CDR3 length is 11 residues. Written as DNA, the CDR3 is TGTGCCAGCAGTCACAAGTACGAGCAGTACTTC. Amino acid sequence: CASSHKYEQYF.

The V and J genes are TRBV6-5 and TRBJ1-5; TRBD1 matches at 7 bases. The V gene end was trimmed by 5 bases and the J gene end by 4 bases; junction bases not matched to a gene: 5. The CDR3 spans 14 residues. CDR1 MNHEY and CDR2 SVGAGI come from the germline V gene. The CDR3 region is CASSTDRANQPQHF. The DNA of the CDR3 is TGTGCCAGCAGTACCGACAGGGCAAATCAGCCCCAGCATTTT.

The chain uses TRBV1 and TRBJ2-5; TRBD2 is the table's D call and was not checked against the DNA. TRBV1 counts as a pseudogene. CDR3 length: 17 amino acids. The CDR3 reads CTSSQDRAGGPLETQYF. The CDR3 bases are TGCACCAGCAGCCAAGATCGAGCGGGAGGGCCTTTGGAGACCCAGTACTTC.

This sequence joins TRBV12-3 or TRBV12-4 and TRBJ1-2, with D maybe TRBD1 (6 bases). CDR3 length: 13 residues. Trimming took 5 bases from V and 4 from J, leaving 11 bases between them. The CDR3 reads CASSPRDTYGYTF. CDR3 coding DNA: TGTGCCAGCAGTCCCCGGGACACCTATGGCTACACCTTC.

CDR3 DNA: TGTGCCAGCAGCCCCGTGGACAGGTCTGGAAACACCATATATTTT. Protein product: CASSPVDRSGNTIYF. This sequence joins TRBV5-6 and TRBJ1-3; 7 bases are shared with TRBD1. Germline CDR1 reads SGHDT; CDR2 reads YYEEEE. V trimming: 4 bases; J trimming: 1 base; junction bases outside the gene matches: 5. The CDR3 extends over 15 amino acids.

The CDR3 DNA reads TGCGCCAGCAGCCAAGCCCTGGACACGAACACTGAAGCTTTCTTT. It translates to CASSQALDTNTEAFF. The chain joins TRBV4-1 to TRBJ1-1, with a weak D call TRBD1 (5 bases). The V gene lost 1 base and the J gene lost 1 base, with 10 bases spanning the gap. CDR1 is MGHRA, CDR2 YSYEKL, per germline. The CDR3 length is 15 residues.

The gene calls are TRBV2 and TRBJ2-1; TRBD2 is a possible D gene (6 bases). This CDR3 has 14 residues. Trimming took 5 bases from V and 9 from J, leaving 17 bases between them. The germline V gene encodes CDR1 SNHLY and CDR2 FYNNEI. The CDR3: CASSPLVRGLEQFF. The CDR3 coding sequence is TGTGCCAGCAGTCCCTTAGTTAGGGGACTTGAGCAGTTCTTC. Full variable domain (outside the CDR3, taken from reference TRBV2 and TRBJ2-1): EPEVTQTPSHQVTQMGQEVILRCVPISNHLYFYWYRQILGQKVEFLVSFYNNEISEKSEIFDDQFSVERPDGSNFTLKIRSTKLEDSAMYFCASSPLVRGLEQFFGPGTRLTVL.

This chain connects TRBV29-1 to TRBJ2-3; TRBD2 aligns across 7 bases. Trimming removed 7 bases from V and 6 bases from J; junction bases left unmatched: 7. Germline V gene sequence: CDR1 SQVTM, CDR2 ANQGSEA. This CDR3 is 12 amino acids long. The CDR3 reads CSDRTSADTQYF. DNA for the CDR3: TGCAGCGACCGGACTAGTGCGGATACGCAGTATTTT.

The V gene is TRBV4-1, the J gene TRBJ2-7; weak D call: TRBD2 (5 bases). CDR3 length: 14 amino acids. Trimming left V 1 base short and J 3 bases short, with 10 bases between. Germline CDR1 MGHRA, CDR2 YSYEKL. The chain's CDR3 is CASSQGALGYEQYF. The CDR3 region has the DNA TGCGCCAGCAGCCAAGGTGCACTAGGCTACGAGCAGTACTTC.

This rearrangement joins TRBV6-2 or TRBV6-3 to TRBJ1-6; 7 positions agree with TRBD1. The CDR3 runs to 18 residues. The V and J ends lost 4 bases and 0 bases, in that order; junction bases with no gene match: 9. Per the germline V gene, CDR1 is MNHEY and CDR2 is SVGEGT. The CDR3 spells CASSFSGTESSYNSPLHF. The CDR3 DNA is TGTGCCAGCAGTTTTTCCGGGACAGAGAGCTCCTATAATTCACCCCTCCACTTT.